This is a list of T cell receptor beta chains from one sample in a study of cytomegalovirus exposure and HLA in healthy donors. Data came from immunoSEQ multiplex PCR; TCRdb stores just in-frame clones and leaves some out. There are 70,000 or so clones in the sample; just over 85% occur only once, and 1.5% to 2% lies in the top ten. The source material was PBMCs. These receptors originate from a woman younger than 45 in good health and CMV-seronegative. CDR3s include the opening cysteine and the closing phenylalanine or tryptophan. The D gene is left open where the match is weak.

D	J	V	DNA	CDR3
TRBD1	TRBJ2-6	TRBV9	TGTGCCAGCAGCGCCCCACCGGGACAGGGGGCCTCTGGGGCCAACGTCCTGACTTTC	CASSAPPGQGASGANVLTF
.	TRBJ2-7	TRBV9	TGTGCCAGCAGCGCGGGTCCCGTCGAGCAGTACTTC	CASSAGPVEQYF
TRBD1	TRBJ1-2	TRBV18	TGTGCCAGCTCACCATCCGGGACAGGGTATGGCTACACCTTC	CASSPSGTGYGYTF
TRBD1	TRBJ2-5	TRBV5-1	TGCGCCAGCAGCGTCTGGGGACAGGGGGAAGAGACCCAGTACTTC	CASSVWGQGEETQYF
TRBD1	TRBJ2-1	TRBV5-1	TGCGCCAGCAGAAGGGGACAGGGCGACAATGAGCAGTTCTTC	CASRRGQGDNEQFF
TRBD1	TRBJ1-5	TRBV28	TGTGCCAGCAGGGGACAGGGGCAGTATAGCAATCAGCCCCAGCATTTT	CASRGQGQYSNQPQHF
.	TRBJ2-7	TRBV11-1	TGTGCCAGCAGCTTAGGGGGGCCGGGTACCTACGAGCAGTACTTC	CASSLGGPGTYEQYF
TRBD2	TRBJ2-2	TRBV11-3	TGTGCCAGCAGCTTATCTGGACTAGCGGATAACACCGGGGAGCTGTTTTTT	CASSLSGLADNTGELFF
TRBD1	TRBJ1-2	TRBV28	TGTGCCAGCAGTTCCGACAGGGACTATGGCTACACCTTC	CASSSDRDYGYTF
TRBD2	TRBJ2-5	TRBV7-9	TGTGCCAGCACCCGGGGGGGTTGGGAGACCCAGTACTTC	CASTRGGWETQYF
TRBD2	TRBJ2-5	TRBV15	TGTGCCACCAGCACCATAGGACTAGCGGGAGATGAGACCCAGTACTTC	CATSTIGLAGDETQYF
TRBD2	TRBJ2-1	TRBV19	TGTGCCAGTAGTGCTTCGAGCGGGAGCGGAAATTTCAATGAGCAGTTCTTC	CASSASSGSGNFNEQFF
TRBD1	TRBJ1-5	TRBV2	TGTGCCAGCAGTGATGGTAGGGGGCGAAGCAATCAGCCCCAGCATTTT	CASSDGRGRSNQPQHF
.	TRBJ1-4	TRBV18	TGTGCCAGCTCACCACTAACAGGGATGGGGACTAATGAAAAACTGTTTTTT	CASSPLTGMGTNEKLFF
.	TRBJ2-5	TRBV2	TGTGCCAGCAGTGAAGACTTTCAAGAGACCCAGTACTTC	CASSEDFQETQYF
TRBD1	TRBJ2-2	TRBV4-2	TGTGCCAGCAGCCAATGGTTCCGTATTGACAGGGGGGTGACCGGGGAGCTGTTTTTT	CASSQWFRIDRGVTGELFF
TRBD1	TRBJ1-5	TRBV7-6	TGTGCCAGCAGCCCAGGGGGTAGCAATCAGCCCCAGCATTTT	CASSPGGSNQPQHF
.	TRBJ1-2	TRBV2	TGTGCCAGCAATCCACAGACGTTTAGCTATGGCTACACCTTC	CASNPQTFSYGYTF
TRBD1	TRBJ1-5	TRBV19	TGTGCCAGTTCTTCGGACAGGGGTGATCAGCCCCAGCATTTT	CASSSDRGDQPQHF
TRBD2	TRBJ2-3	TRBV28	TGTGCCAGCAGTCCCAGGACTAGCGGGAGCCACCATACGCAGTATTTT	CASSPRTSGSHHTQYF
TRBD2	TRBJ2-1	TRBV28	TGTGCCAGCAGTTTGGGGGCGGGAGGACTTAGCTCCTACAATGAGCAGTTCTTC	CASSLGAGGLSSYNEQFF
TRBD2	TRBJ2-3	TRBV7-3	TGTGCCAGCAGCGAAGAGGGAGGGCCGGTAGATACGCAGTATTTT	CASSEEGGPVDTQYF
.	TRBJ1-3	TRBV2	TGTGCCAGCAGTGAACTCCAGGGGAGAGGAAACACCATATATTTT	CASSELQGRGNTIYF